The 14 T cell receptor beta chains below come from one sample, sequenced in a study of Ad26.COV2.S vaccination and SARS-CoV-2 variants. Only in-frame clones appear in the TCRdb table, and some are missing; sequencing was by immunoSEQ multiplex PCR. The data show around 250,000 clones, with around nine tenths seen just once and about 2.8% held by the top ten. Sample treatment: about 20 received Ad26.COV2.S at low or high dose, single or two shots; about 5 received placebo; per-sample allocation not given. Each sample was drawn 63 days after the first injection (of vaccine or placebo). Sequenced here: peripheral blood, sampled in a trial of Ad26.COV2.S vaccine versus placebo. The receptor set was obtained from a person between 18 and 60 years old who received the Ad26.COV2.S COVID-19 vaccine or a placebo.

Of note for this clone: The junction departs from germline at one end; a sequencing error may be responsible. This CDR3 is CAISESRYFAVF. CDR3 nucleotide sequence: TGTGCCATCAGTGAGTCACGATATTTCGCTGTTTTT. The chain recombines TRBV10-3 with TRBJ2-2; the D is unclear. The CDR3 has 12 residues. Germline CDR1 ENHRY, CDR2 SYGVKD.

In its sample, this clone was seen once. CDR3 sequence: CSVGRDPTGQYF. CDR3 in DNA: TGCAGCGTTGGCCGGGACCCCACCGGGCAGTACTTC. The chain links TRBV29-1 to TRBJ2-7; D assignment may be TRBD1 or TRBD2 (5 bases each). The ends were cut back, 4 bases at V and 9 bases at J, with 16 bases in the middle. CDR1 is SQVTM, CDR2 ANQGSEA, per germline. This CDR3 comprises 12 residues.

The rearrangement uses TRBV24-1 and TRBJ2-5, with a tentative D call TRBD1 (7 bases). V lost 1 base, J lost 1 base, and 12 bases lay in between. CDR3 length: 16 residues. Germline loops: CDR1 KGHDR, CDR2 SFDVKD. The CDR3 bases are TGTGCCACCAGTGATTTTGGCAGGGGGGTCCAAGAGACCCAGTACTTC. Its translation: CATSDFGRGVQETQYF.

The chain links TRBV2 to TRBJ2-5; 8 bases are a match to TRBD1. Germline trimming cut 6 bases from V and 4 bases from J; bases unmatched to any gene: 13. This CDR3 region has 16 residues. The germline gives CDR1 SNHLY, CDR2 FYNNEI. The CDR3 here is CASRVPGQEGVETQYF. CDR3 nucleotide sequence: TGTGCCAGCAGGGTCCCGGGACAGGAAGGAGTAGAGACCCAGTACTTC. The full variable domain, rest sourced from reference TRBV2 and TRBJ2-5, is EPEVTQTPSHQVTQMGQEVILRCVPISNHLYFYWYRQILGQKVEFLVSFYNNEISEKSEIFDDQFSVERPDGSNFTLKIRSTKLEDSAMYFCASRVPGQEGVETQYFGPGTRLLVL.

V is TRBV7-2 and J is TRBJ2-7, with D perhaps TRBD1 or TRBD2 (6 bases each). The germline gives CDR1 SGHTA, CDR2 FQGNSA. The CDR3 runs 16 residues. The V end lost 1 base, the J end lost 2 bases, and 15 bases lay between the germline ends. CDR3 sequence (DNA): TGTGCCAGCAGCTTAGTTGGCGGGGACACCCCCTACGAGCAGTACTTC. This gives the protein CASSLVGGDTPYEQYF.

The chain employs TRBV27 and TRBJ1-5; D uncertain. The V end lost 8 bases, the J end lost 2 bases, and 19 bases lay between the germline ends. This CDR3 spans 16 amino acids. CDR1 MNHEY and CDR2 SMNVEV come from the germline V gene (reference sequence). The CDR3: CASGSSSRGRNQPQHF. As DNA, the CDR3 is TGTGCCAGCGGCTCTAGCTCTCGGGGTCGCAATCAGCCCCAGCATTTT.

The chain has TRBV6-2 or TRBV6-3 and TRBJ2-5; D is tentatively TRBD1 or TRBD2 (5 bases each). Trimming stripped 6 bases from V and 4 bases from J, with 21 bases between. The CDR3 spans 16 residues. Per germline, CDR1 MNHEY and CDR2 SVGEGT. CDR3 region: CASSRGRGVLGETQYF. The CDR3 DNA sequence: TGTGCCAGCAGCCGAGGACGGGGCGTGTTGGGAGAGACCCAGTACTTC.

CDR3 DNA: TGTGCCAGCAGTCAGGGGCAGATAACGCAGTATTTT. Residues: CASSQGQITQYF. V is TRBV12-3 or TRBV12-4 and J is TRBJ2-3, with D possibly being TRBD1 (6 bases). The CDR3 extends over 12 amino acids. The V gene lost 5 bases and the J gene lost 9 bases, with 12 bases spanning the gap.

This chain links TRBV12-2 with TRBJ1-6. TRBV12-2 represents a pseudogene. This CDR3 spans 11 amino acids. The CDR3 sequence is CASQYNSPLHF. The CDR3 nucleotides are TGTGCAAGTCAATATAATTCACCCCTCCACTTT.

This clone was counted once. J is TRBJ1-2 and V is TRBV6-5; D is unclear. Germline assignment: CDR1 MNHEY and CDR2 SVGAGI. Trimming shortened V by 2 bases and J by 8 bases, and 9 bases separated the two germline ends. The CDR3 extends over 12 amino acids. The CDR3 DNA follows: TGTGCCAGCAGTTACGGTAGAGGAGGCTACACCTTC. Translation: CASSYGRGGYTF.

The rearrangement uses TRBV7-9 and TRBJ2-7, with a possible D match to TRBD1 (5 bases). CDR1 SEHNR and CDR2 FQNEAQ come from the germline V gene (reference sequence). V shed 5 bases and J shed 0 bases, with 8 bases lying between them. The CDR3 has 13 residues. This CDR3 is CASSKTASYEQYF. The CDR3 bases are TGTGCCAGCAGCAAGACAGCCTCCTACGAGCAGTACTTC.

This clone has more than one count but fewer than ten. The chain carries TRBV6-2 or TRBV6-3 and TRBJ1-6; D unclear. From germline, CDR1 is MNHEY and CDR2 SVGEGT. The CDR3 sequence is 12 residues long. V was shortened by 5 bases and J by 8 bases, with 7 bases between the two germline ends. The CDR3 loop reads CASSRLHSPLHF. CDR3 in DNA: TGTGCCAGCAGTCGACTTCATTCACCCCTCCACTTT.

The rearrangement uses TRBV20-1 and TRBJ2-7; D tentatively fits TRBD1 or TRBD2 (5 bases each). The CDR3 has 10 residues. Trimming cost V 8 bases and J 3 bases, with 8 bases left between them. The germline V gene has CDR1 DFQATT and CDR2 SNEGSKA (reference sequence). CDR3 sequence (DNA): TGCAGTCGGGACGGCTACGAGCAGTACGTC. The encoded protein is CSRDGYEQYV.

The J gene is TRBJ2-3, the V gene TRBV11-2, with D possibly being TRBD2 (6 bases). V dropped 5 bases and J dropped 2 bases, with 20 bases sitting between them. Germline-derived CDR1 and CDR2 are SGHAT and FQNNGV. The CDR3 loop spans 17 amino acids. DNA for the CDR3: TGTGCCAGCAGCCCGAGGTTAGGGGCGGGGCTCACAGATACGCAGTATTTT. This encodes CASSPRLGAGLTDTQYF. The variable domain in full, completed from reference TRBV11-2 and TRBJ2-3, reads EAGVAQSPRYKIIEKRQSVAFWCNPISGHATLYWYQQILGQGPKLLIQFQNNGVVDDSQLPKDRFSAERLKGVDSTLKIQPAKLEDSAVYLCASSPRLGAGLTDTQYFGPGTRLTVL.